A selection of T cell receptor beta chains follows, all from one sample in a study of blood T cell repertoires in COVID-19. TCRdb's copy holds only in-frame clones and misses some; the assay was immunoSEQ multiplex PCR. Of 110,000 or so clones in the sample, about 85% were seen once. The sequenced material came from peripheral blood. The source is a human donor in a cohort sampled during active COVID-19. The CDR3 runs from the conserved cysteine through the conserved F or W.

j_call	v_call	cdr3_aa
TRBJ1-1	TRBV18	CASSPGPDGTEAFF
TRBJ2-5	TRBV9	CASSVVSGGQETQYF
TRBJ2-3	TRBV4-3	CASSQDTGTGVDTQYF
TRBJ1-3	TRBV15	CATSKGGAGNTIYF
TRBJ2-3	TRBV29-1	CSVETGGNTDTQYF
TRBJ2-7	TRBV28	CASSAPSGTGGPYEQYF
TRBJ1-1	TRBV5-5	CASSWGTETEAFF
TRBJ2-7	TRBV6-1	CASSEAPGYYEQYF
TRBJ1-6	TRBV5-1	CASSLDRDRTNSPLHF
TRBJ2-3	TRBV4-3	CASSQDLAGGTDTQYF
TRBJ1-4	TRBV12-3/TRBV12-4	CATRTDSNEKLFF
TRBJ2-3	TRBV7-6	CASSPRTTSTDTQYF
TRBJ2-7	TRBV12-3/TRBV12-4	CASSWGGRYEQYF
TRBJ2-1	TRBV7-2	CASRELARGDEQFF
TRBJ1-1	TRBV3-1/TRBV3-2	CASSPVGGDTEAFF
TRBJ1-5	TRBV7-2	CASSLNRDYAQHF
TRBJ2-5	TRBV7-3	CASSLEGQGTQYF
TRBJ2-6	TRBV11-2	CASSLWTGTGANVLTF
TRBJ2-1	TRBV29-1	CSASPLAGGGNEQFF
TRBJ2-3	TRBV3-1/TRBV3-2	CASSQDRKRGGWVDTQYF
TRBJ2-3	TRBV12-5	CASGRPGRVGVGTDTQYF
TRBJ1-5	TRBV2	CASGAHRGTYQPQHF
TRBJ2-5	TRBV25-1	CASRLAGVETQYF
TRBJ1-6	TRBV28	CASSFLDRGAPLHF
TRBJ1-5	TRBV5-1	CASSQTGGQQPQHF
TRBJ2-7	TRBV6-6	CASSAGQSTKEQYF
TRBJ1-2	TRBV7-2	CASSLGRDRNYGYTF
TRBJ2-1	TRBV6-5	CASRRDRNYNEQFF